This entry is about one T cell receptor beta chain. Its matching antigen is unknown. The sample comes from a study of OX40 agonist ivuxolimab in advanced cancers. Findings of the study overall: Expanded peripheral T-cell antigen specificity went undetermined. Some patients who did not respond also had low normalized T-cell clonal expansion.

Libraries were prepared by immunoSEQ multiplex PCR; TCRdb keeps only in-frame clonotypes and omits some of them. The repertoire holds 60,000 to 65,000 clones, with around 80% as singletons. Germline loops: CDR1 MNHNY, CDR2 SVGAGI (reference sequence). Trimming cost V 5 bases and J 3 bases; bases outside gene matches: 6. The CDR3 sequence is 15 residues long. The receptor was derived from an adult with an advanced solid tumor such as melanoma, head and neck, liver or kidney cancer. The specimen was CD4+ or CD8+ T cells sorted from blood, collected in a trial of the OX40 agonist ivuxolimab. The gene calls are TRBV6-6 and TRBJ2-2; 7 nucleotides agree with TRBD1. As DNA, the CDR3 is TGTGCCAGCAGTGCTAGGGGGCGAGACACCGGGGAGCTGTTTTTT. Amino acids: CASSARGRDTGELFF.